This TCR beta chain was found in a study of patients and donors after allogeneic stem cell transplantation. Each CDR3 protein is one row after TCRdb ran MiXCR on the RT-PCR reads. The data contain over 150,000 distinct CDR3 sequences, approximately 30% of them singletons. The germline CDR1 and CDR2 sequences are SGHAT and FQDESV (reference sequence). This CDR3 is 14 amino acids long. V lost 1 base to trimming and J lost 4 bases, with 11 bases between them. The chain is built from TRBV11-1 and TRBJ2-7; a weak D match, TRBD1 (6 bases). This TCR was recovered from a human donor who was either an allogeneic HSCT recipient or a stem cell or donor lymphocyte infusion donor (not recorded which). It is not recorded whose cells these are; they may come from a transplant donor. Sequences were obtained from blood, either unsorted or a sorted T cell fraction (not recorded which). CDR3 bases: TGTGCCAGCAGCTTAGAAGGGGGACGGTACGAGCAGTACTTC. Its protein product is CASSLEGGRYEQYF.